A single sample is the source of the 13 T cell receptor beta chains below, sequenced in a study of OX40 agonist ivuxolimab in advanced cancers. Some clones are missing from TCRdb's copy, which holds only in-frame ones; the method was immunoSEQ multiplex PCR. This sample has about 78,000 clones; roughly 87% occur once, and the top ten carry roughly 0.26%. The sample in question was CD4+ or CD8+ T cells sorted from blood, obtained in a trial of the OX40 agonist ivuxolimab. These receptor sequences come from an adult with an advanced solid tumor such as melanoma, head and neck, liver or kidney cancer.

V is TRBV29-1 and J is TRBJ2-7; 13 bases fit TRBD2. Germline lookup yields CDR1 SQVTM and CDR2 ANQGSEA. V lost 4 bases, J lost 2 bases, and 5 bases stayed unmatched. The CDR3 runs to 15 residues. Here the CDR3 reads CSVGGTSGITYEQYF. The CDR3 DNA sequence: TGCAGCGTTGGCGGGACTAGCGGGATAACCTACGAGCAGTACTTC.

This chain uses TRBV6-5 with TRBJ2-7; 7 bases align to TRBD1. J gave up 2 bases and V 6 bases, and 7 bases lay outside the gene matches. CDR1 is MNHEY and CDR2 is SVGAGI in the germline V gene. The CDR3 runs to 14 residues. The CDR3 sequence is CASRLTGDPYEQYF. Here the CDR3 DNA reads TGTGCCAGCAGGCTCACAGGGGACCCCTACGAGCAGTACTTC.

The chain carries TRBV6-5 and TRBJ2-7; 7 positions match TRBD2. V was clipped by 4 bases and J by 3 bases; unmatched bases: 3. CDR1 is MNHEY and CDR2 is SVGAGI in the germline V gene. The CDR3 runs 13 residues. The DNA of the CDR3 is TGTGCCAGCAGTTTCGGACTAGTCTACGAGCAGTACTTC. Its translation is CASSFGLVYEQYF.

CDR3 region: CASSVNLAGGETQYF. For the CDR3, the DNA is TGTGCCAGCAGCGTGAATCTAGCGGGAGGAGAGACCCAGTACTTC. The V gene is TRBV25-1, the J gene TRBJ2-5, with 11 bases aligning to TRBD2. V shed 6 bases, J shed 4 bases, and the junction held 7 bases outside the gene matches. This CDR3 region has 15 residues. Germline lookup yields CDR1 MGHDK and CDR2 SYGVNS.

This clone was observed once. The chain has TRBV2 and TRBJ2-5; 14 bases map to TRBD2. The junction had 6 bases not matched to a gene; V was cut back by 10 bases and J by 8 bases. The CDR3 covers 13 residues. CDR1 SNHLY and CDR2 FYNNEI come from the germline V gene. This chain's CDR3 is CATGGLAGDTQYF. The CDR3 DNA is TGTGCCACCGGGGGACTAGCGGGAGACACCCAGTACTTC.

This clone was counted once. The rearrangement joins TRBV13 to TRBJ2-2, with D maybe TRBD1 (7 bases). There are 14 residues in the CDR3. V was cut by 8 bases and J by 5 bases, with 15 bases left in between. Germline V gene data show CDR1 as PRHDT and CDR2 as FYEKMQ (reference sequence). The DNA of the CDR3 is TGTGCCAGCGGTTTTCCAGGGGGGACCGGGGAGCTGTTTTTT. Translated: CASGFPGGTGELFF.

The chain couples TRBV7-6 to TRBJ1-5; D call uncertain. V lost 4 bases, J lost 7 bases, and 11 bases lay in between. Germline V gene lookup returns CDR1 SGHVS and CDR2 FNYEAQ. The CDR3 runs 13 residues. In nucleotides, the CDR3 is TGTGCCAGCAGCTCCCTTGCTGGACAGCCCCAGCATTTT. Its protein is CASSSLAGQPQHF.

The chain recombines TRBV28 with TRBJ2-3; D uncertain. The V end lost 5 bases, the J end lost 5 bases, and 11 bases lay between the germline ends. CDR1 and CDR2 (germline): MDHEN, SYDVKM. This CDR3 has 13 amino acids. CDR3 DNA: TGTGCCAGCAGTCCTCCCCCACTAGATACGCAGTATTTT. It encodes CASSPPPLDTQYF.

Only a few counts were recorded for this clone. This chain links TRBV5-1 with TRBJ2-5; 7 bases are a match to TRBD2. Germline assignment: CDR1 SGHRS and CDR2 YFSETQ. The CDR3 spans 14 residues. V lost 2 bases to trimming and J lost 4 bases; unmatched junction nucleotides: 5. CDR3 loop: CASSFSGKGETQYF. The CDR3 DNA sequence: TGCGCCAGCAGCTTCAGCGGGAAAGGAGAGACCCAGTACTTC.

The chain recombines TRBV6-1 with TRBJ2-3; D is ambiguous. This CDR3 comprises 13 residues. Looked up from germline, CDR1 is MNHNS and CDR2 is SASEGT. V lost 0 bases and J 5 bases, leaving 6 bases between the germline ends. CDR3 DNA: TGTGCCAGCAGTGAAGCCATGCAAGATACGCAGTATTTT. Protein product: CASSEAMQDTQYF.

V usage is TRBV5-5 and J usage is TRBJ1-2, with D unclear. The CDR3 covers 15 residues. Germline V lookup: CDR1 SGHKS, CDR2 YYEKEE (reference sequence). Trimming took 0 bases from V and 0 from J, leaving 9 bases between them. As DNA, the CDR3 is TGTGCCAGCAGCTTGGTCTCGAGGGCTAACTATGGCTACACCTTC. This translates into CASSLVSRANYGYTF.

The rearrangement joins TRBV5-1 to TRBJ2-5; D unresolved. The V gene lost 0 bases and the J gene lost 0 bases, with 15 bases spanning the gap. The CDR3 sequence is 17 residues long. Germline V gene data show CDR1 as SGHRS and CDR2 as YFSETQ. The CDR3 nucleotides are TGCGCCAGCAGCTTGGGGCAAGGGCGGTCGTACCAAGAGACCCAGTACTTC. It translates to CASSLGQGRSYQETQYF.

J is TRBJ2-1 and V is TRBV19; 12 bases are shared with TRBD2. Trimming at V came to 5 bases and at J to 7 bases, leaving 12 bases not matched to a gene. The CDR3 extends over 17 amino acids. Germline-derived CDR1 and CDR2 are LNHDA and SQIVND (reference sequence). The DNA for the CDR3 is TGTGCCAGTAGTGCAACTTTGACTAGCGGGAGACGTAATGAGCAGTTCTTC. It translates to CASSATLTSGRRNEQFF.